Listed below are T cell receptor beta chains from one sample, sequenced in a study of T cell changes during pregnancy in multiple sclerosis. The protocol was immunoSEQ multiplex PCR, while the TCRdb copy is restricted to in-frame clones and leaves out a portion. Of more than 35,000 clones in the sample, 90% were seen once. The sample in question was CD4+ T cells from peripheral blood mononuclear cells, obtained in the first trimester of pregnancy. These receptor sequences come from a female donor in good health, enrolled as a control in a pregnancy study. Each CDR3 is given with its conserved first and last residue. A D gene is named only where the DNA matches it firmly. Some rows mark clone size as missing; the rest say once, few, many or name a class of expanded clone.

d_call | j_call | clone_size | v_call | cdr3_nt | cdr3_aa
- | TRBJ1-3 | - | TRBV12-5 | TGTGCTAGTGGTTTGGTACGGCAGGGTGGCTCTGGAAACACCATATATTTT | CASGLVRQGGSGNTIYF
- | TRBJ1-1 | - | TRBV18 | TGTGCCAGCTCACCTGGGCAGGGCGGCGTCACTGAAGCTTTCTTT | CASSPGQGGVTEAFF
- | TRBJ1-2 | - | TRBV27 | TGTGCCAGCAGTCTGAGCCTTGACAGAACGGCCTATGGCTACACCTTC | CASSLSLDRTAYGYTF
- | TRBJ2-1 | - | TRBV5-5 | TGTGCCAGCAGCTTTTGGGAATCCTACGGGACTCCATACAATGAGCAGTTCTTC | CASSFWESYGTPYNEQFF
- | TRBJ1-5 | once | TRBV18 | TGTGCCAGCTCACCACGACAGTGGACGAGGAATCAGCCCCAGCATTTT | CASSPRQWTRNQPQHF
TRBD1 | TRBJ1-5 | - | TRBV5-8 | TGTGCCAGCAGCTGGGGTGGGACAGGCAATCAGCCCCAGCATTTT | CASSWGGTGNQPQHF
TRBD1 | TRBJ1-1 | - | TRBV4-3 | TGCGCCAGCAGCCAAAAAGGTCAGGGGGCTGGGGAAGCTTTCTTT | CASSQKGQGAGEAFF
- | TRBJ1-3 | - | TRBV18 | TGTGCCAGCTTCCTAGGGGGTGCTGGAAACACCATATATTTT | CASFLGGAGNTIYF
- | TRBJ1-1 | - | TRBV5-5 | TGTGCCAGCAGCTTAGGCAGGGTGAACACTGAAGCTTTCTTT | CASSLGRVNTEAFF
- | TRBJ1-2 | few | TRBV6-5 | TGTGCCAGCAGTTACTCGATTAGAAATGGCTACACCTTC | CASSYSIRNGYTF
- | TRBJ1-3 | - | TRBV7-7 | TGTGCTAGCAGCTTAGGTCCGGGGTCGGGAAACACCATATATTTT | CASSLGPGSGNTIYF
- | TRBJ2-7 | - | TRBV4-2 | TGTGCCAGCAGCCTCGGCGGGGTCAACGAGCAGTACTTC | CASSLGGVNEQYF
- | TRBJ2-7 | - | TRBV28 | TGTGCCAGCAGTGAGAACTACGAGCAGTACTTC | CASSENYEQYF
- | TRBJ1-4 | - | TRBV6-1 | TGTGCCAGCAGTGAAATCGGTATAGCAGGGCTAGGAAAACTGTTTTTT | CASSEIGIAGLGKLFF
- | TRBJ1-2 | - | TRBV6-5 | TGTGCCAGCAGTTACTCGGCCGAACTATCGGGCTACACCTTC | CASSYSAELSGYTF
TRBD1 | TRBJ2-7 | - | TRBV10-3 | TGTGCCATCAGTTACTTCGGGACAGTTTCCTACGAGCAGTACTTC | CAISYFGTVSYEQYF
TRBD1 | TRBJ1-2 | - | TRBV7-2 | TGTGCCAGCAGCTTGGGGCCGACAGGGAAGTATGGCTACACCTTC | CASSLGPTGKYGYTF
TRBD2 | TRBJ2-5 | - | TRBV7-2 | TGTGCCAGCAGCTCCCGACTAGCCGCAGAGACCCAGTACTTC | CASSSRLAAETQYF
- | TRBJ1-2 | - | TRBV7-2 | TGTGCCAGCAGGGCCACAGGAGTCTATGGCTACACCTTC | CASRATGVYGYTF
- | TRBJ1-2 | - | TRBV28 | TGTGCCAGCAGTTCCTCTGACAGACTAGAGGGCTATGGCTACACCTTC | CASSSSDRLEGYGYTF
TRBD1 | TRBJ1-2 | few | TRBV18 | TGTGCCAGCTCACCGCAGGGGGTTGGCTATGGCTACACCTTC | CASSPQGVGYGYTF
- | TRBJ2-5 | - | TRBV6-6 | TGTGCCAGCAGCCCTAAACTCCCACAGCAAGAGACCCAGTACTTC | CASSPKLPQQETQYF
TRBD1 | TRBJ1-2 | - | TRBV7-9 | TGTGCCAGCAGTTACTCCGGGACAGCCTATGGCTACACCTTC | CASSYSGTAYGYTF
TRBD2 | TRBJ2-5 | - | TRBV7-9 | TGTGCCAGCAGCTTCTCGGGAGGGATAGAGACCCAGTACTTC | CASSFSGGIETQYF
TRBD2 | TRBJ2-5 | - | TRBV7-2 | TGTGCCAGCAGCCCAGCGGGGGAAGAGACCCAGTACTTC | CASSPAGEETQYF
TRBD1 | TRBJ2-1 | - | TRBV6-1 | TGTGCCAGCAGTGAACCACGGACAGGTTTTTACAATGAGCAGTTCTTC | CASSEPRTGFYNEQFF
TRBD1 | TRBJ1-4 | - | TRBV28 | TGTGCCAGCAGGGGGACAGGGGGCTGGGGAGAAAAACTGTTTTTT | CASRGTGGWGEKLFF
- | TRBJ2-7 | - | TRBV30 | TGTGCCTGGAGTGGTGGTCCTAGCTCCTACGAGCAGTACTTC | CAWSGGPSSYEQYF
TRBD1 | TRBJ1-1 | - | TRBV10-3 | TGTGCCATCAGGGACGGGACAGGGGCTCTTCGGAGTGCTTTCTTT | CAIRDGTGALRSAFF
TRBD2 | TRBJ2-1 | - | TRBV28 | TGTGCCAGCAGCGCAAGGGCTAGCGGGGGCAATGAGCAGTTCTTC | CASSARASGGNEQFF
- | TRBJ2-5 | - | TRBV7-9 | TGTGCCAGCAGCCAGGGGGGTAGCGAGACCCAGTACTTC | CASSQGGSETQYF
TRBD1 | TRBJ1-1 | - | TRBV4-1 | TGCGCCAGCAGCCAAGTCCTCGTTACAGGGGGCGAAGCTTTCTTT | CASSQVLVTGGEAFF
- | TRBJ2-2 | - | TRBV4-2 | TGTGCCAGCAGCCAAGCGTTAGTATTCACCGGGGAGCTGTTTTTT | CASSQALVFTGELFF
- | TRBJ2-7 | - | TRBV19 | TGTGCCAGTAGTCCCCACCGACAGGGGACGGGGAGGGGGGCCTACGAGCAGTACTTC | CASSPHRQGTGRGAYEQYF
TRBD1 | TRBJ1-1 | - | TRBV5-1 | TGCGCCAGCAGCCTAGACAGGGTACAGGCCCCTGAAGCTTTCTTT | CASSLDRVQAPEAFF
- | TRBJ1-5 | - | TRBV7-2 | TGTGCCAGCAGCTTAGAGGGGGATCAGCCCCAGCATTTT | CASSLEGDQPQHF
- | TRBJ1-2 | - | TRBV11-2 | TGTGCCAGCAGCTCCTTCCAGACAGTGGGGGCTCGCTATGGCTACACCTTC | CASSSFQTVGARYGYTF
- | TRBJ1-2 | - | TRBV28 | TGTGCCAGCAGTTTGGGGGGACCATCCCCAGGCTATGGCTACACCTTC | CASSLGGPSPGYGYTF
TRBD1 | TRBJ2-1 | - | TRBV6-5 | TGTGCCAGCAGTGTGAGGACAGGGGGGTTGGATGAGCAGTTCTTC | CASSVRTGGLDEQFF
TRBD2 | TRBJ2-2 | - | TRBV7-2 | TGTGCCAGCAGAAGGGAGGGCTTGAACACCGGGGAGCTGTTTTTT | CASRREGLNTGELFF
- | TRBJ2-3 | - | TRBV18 | TGTGCCAGCTCACTAGTAACTTTCCAGGGAAGGAGCACAGATACGCAGTATTTT | CASSLVTFQGRSTDTQYF
TRBD2 | TRBJ2-3 | - | TRBV5-4 | TGTGCCAGCAGCCGCGGGGGGACCACAGATACGCAGTATTTT | CASSRGGTTDTQYF
TRBD1 | TRBJ1-2 | once | TRBV19 | TGTGCCAGTAGTAGGGACAGGGGGGACTATGGCTACACCTTC | CASSRDRGDYGYTF
TRBD2 | TRBJ2-1 | - | TRBV7-9 | TGTGCCAGCAGCTTACGCGGGGGCTCCTACAATGAGCAGTTCTTC | CASSLRGGSYNEQFF
TRBD2 | TRBJ2-1 | - | TRBV5-6 | TGTGCCAGCAGCTTGTTAGCGGGGGGGCCGGGTTACAATGAGCAGTTCTTC | CASSLLAGGPGYNEQFF
- | TRBJ2-3 | - | TRBV6-5 | TGTGCCAGCAGTTATATAGTCGGTGATACGCAGTATTTT | CASSYIVGDTQYF
- | TRBJ1-2 | - | TRBV12-5 | TGTGCTAGTGGTTTGGTAGCAGGGCGTTATGGCTACACCTTC | CASGLVAGRYGYTF
TRBD1 | TRBJ1-3 | - | TRBV28 | TGTGCCAGCAGTAGGGGGCCTGGAAACACCATATATTTT | CASSRGPGNTIYF
- | TRBJ1-4 | - | TRBV2 | TGTGCCAGCAGTGTCCGGTCGTTAACTAATGAAAAACTGTTTTTT | CASSVRSLTNEKLFF
TRBD1 | TRBJ1-1 | - | TRBV7-3 | TGTGCCAGCAGCTGGGGGGACAGGCTGAACACTGAAGCTTTCTTT | CASSWGDRLNTEAFF
TRBD1 | TRBJ2-7 | - | TRBV28 | TGTGCCAGCAGCACAGGGGGGCGGTTCTACGAGCAGTACTTC | CASSTGGRFYEQYF
- | TRBJ1-5 | - | TRBV11-3 | TGTGCCAGCAGCTTCGGCACGGGGTATCGGTCCCAGCATTTT | CASSFGTGYRSQHF
TRBD1 | TRBJ2-7 | - | TRBV4-3 | TGCGCCAGCAGCCAGTCTACAGGGGAGGAGCAGTACTTC | CASSQSTGEEQYF
- | TRBJ2-3 | - | TRBV30 | TGTGCCTGGAGTGTTAGGGGTTGGGGGGAGGATACGCAGTATTTT | CAWSVRGWGEDTQYF